Listed below are T cell receptor beta chains from one sample, sequenced in a study of blood T cell repertoires in COVID-19. This table comes from immunoSEQ multiplex PCR, and its TCRdb copy is limited to in-frame clones, with some not included. The sample consists of 200,000 to 300,000 clones, 80% to 85% of them appearing once. Input material: peripheral blood. Source of these receptors: a woman in her sixties or seventies with active or convalescent COVID-19. CDR3s include the opening cysteine and the closing phenylalanine or tryptophan. The order of the fields is V gene, D gene, CDR3 protein. A D gene is named only where the DNA matches it firmly.

>TRBV5-6|TRBD1
CASSFKGTDYSPLHF
>TRBV7-8|TRBD2
CASSLNPGGYNEQFF
>TRBV12-3/TRBV12-4|.
CASSPQGGGEQFF
>TRBV5-6|.
CASSFGARGEQYF
>TRBV19|TRBD1
CASKDEQGAHEQYF
>TRBV3-1/TRBV3-2|.
CASSPRTATDTQYF
>TRBV7-2|TRBD1
CASSHPGRGINYGYTF
>TRBV2|.
CASTDRVNQPQHF
>TRBV5-1|.
CASSPGLYGYTF
>TRBV7-2|.
CASSLQETSGNTIYF
>TRBV11-3|.
CASSSSSGELFF
>TRBV5-1|.
CASRGGSSYEQYF